This T cell receptor (beta chain) was documented in a study of T cell responses to AZD1222 COVID-19 vaccine. Study results and limitations: Seropositive status at baseline applied to only 6 or 7 AZD1222 recipients. Spike-specific TCR breadth and depth grew following two AZD1222 doses. Among the donors, most were white British and more were female, and clonal diversity was possibly underestimated.

Samples with a second dose at about 4 or about 12 weeks were pooled together. As concerns this clone: The antigen is unknown.

Using immunoSEQ multiplex PCR, the repertoire was profiled, and TCRdb retains in-frame clones only, with some absent. The data show 250,000 to 300,000 clones, 90% to 95% seen once. The clonotype comes from an adult who received the AZD1222 COVID-19 vaccine. Material: peripheral blood, obtained 28 days after the second AZD1222 dose.

CDR3 amino acids: CATSDGRQGVEQYF. DNA of the CDR3: TGTGCCACCAGTGATGGCCGACAGGGGGTCGAGCAGTACTTC. The chain uses TRBV24-1 and TRBJ2-7; 9 bases match TRBD1. This CDR3 is built from 14 residues. The V gene end was trimmed by 3 bases and the J gene end by 6 bases; junction bases not matched to a gene: 5. The V gene's germline CDR1 is KGHDR and CDR2 SFDVKD.